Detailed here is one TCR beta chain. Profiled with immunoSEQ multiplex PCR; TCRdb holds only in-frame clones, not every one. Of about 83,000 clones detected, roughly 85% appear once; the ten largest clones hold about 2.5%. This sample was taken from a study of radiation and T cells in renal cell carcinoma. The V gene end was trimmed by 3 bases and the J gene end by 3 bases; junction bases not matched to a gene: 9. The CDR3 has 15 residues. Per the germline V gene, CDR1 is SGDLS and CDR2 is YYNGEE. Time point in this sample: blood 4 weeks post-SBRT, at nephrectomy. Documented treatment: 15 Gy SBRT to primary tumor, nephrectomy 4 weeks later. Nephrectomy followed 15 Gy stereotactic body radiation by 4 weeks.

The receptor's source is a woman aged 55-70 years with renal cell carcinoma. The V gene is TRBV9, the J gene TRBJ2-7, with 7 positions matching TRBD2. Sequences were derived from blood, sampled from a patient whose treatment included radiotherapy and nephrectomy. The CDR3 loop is CASSADPSGVYEQYF. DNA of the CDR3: TGTGCCAGCAGCGCAGACCCTAGCGGAGTCTACGAGCAGTACTTC.